What follows is one T cell receptor beta chain and its context. The germline CDR1 and CDR2 sequences are SEHNR and FQNEAQ (reference sequence). The CDR3 covers 13 residues. V dropped 5 bases and J dropped 5 bases, with 12 bases sitting between them. The data were taken from a study of blood T cell repertoires in COVID-19. The overall study: Collection of acute and convalescent COVID-19 samples took place in the United States, Italy and Spain. Sources were T cells, B-cell-depleted T cells, or PBMCs; the material itself was cDNA or gDNA.

Per the original data handling: Amplified reference gene primers provided the basis for estimating nucleated cell counts. Method: immunoSEQ multiplex PCR; TCRdb's copy keeps in-frame clones and lacks some. Clone size and the V and J calls come from that table; the DNA yielded D and trimming. This table holds roughly 220,000 clones, 70% to 90% found once. The clonotype originates from a man aged 60 to 75 with acute or convalescent COVID-19. This chain uses TRBV7-9 with TRBJ2-5; possible D gene TRBD2, 6 bases. Source material: peripheral blood. The CDR3 is CASSPAGSETQYF. The CDR3 DNA sequence: TGTGCCAGCAGCCCGGCCGGGAGCGAGACCCAGTACTTC.